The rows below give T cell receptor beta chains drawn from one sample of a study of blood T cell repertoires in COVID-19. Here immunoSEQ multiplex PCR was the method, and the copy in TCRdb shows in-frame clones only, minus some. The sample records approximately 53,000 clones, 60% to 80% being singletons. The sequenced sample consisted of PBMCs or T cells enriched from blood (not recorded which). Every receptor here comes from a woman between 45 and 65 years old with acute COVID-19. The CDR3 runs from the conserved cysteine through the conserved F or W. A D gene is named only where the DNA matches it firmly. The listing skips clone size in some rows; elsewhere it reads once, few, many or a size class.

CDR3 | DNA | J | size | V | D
CASRGAGQGIYGYTF | TGTGCCAGCAGGGGGGCTGGACAGGGGATCTATGGCTACACCTTC | TRBJ1-2 | . | TRBV28 | TRBD1
CASSEISGGPYEQYF | TGTGCCAGCAGTGAAATTAGCGGGGGACCGTACGAGCAGTACTTC | TRBJ2-7 | . | TRBV25-1 | TRBD2
CASSGSVTYNEQFF | TGTGCCAGCAGTGGTTCGGTCACCTACAATGAGCAGTTCTTC | TRBJ2-1 | . | TRBV2 | .
CASSLSQDYEQYF | TGTGCCAGCAGCTTGAGCCAGGACTACGAGCAGTACTTC | TRBJ2-7 | once | TRBV5-4 | .
CASSLSLEQPQHF | TGCGCCAGCAGCCTCTCTTTAGAGCAGCCCCAGCATTTT | TRBJ1-5 | few | TRBV4-1 | .
CASSLVAGFQYEQYF | TGTGCCAGCAGTTTGGTCGCAGGGTTTCAATACGAGCAGTACTTC | TRBJ2-7 | few | TRBV27 | .
CASSRSGNTEAFF | TGTGCCAGCAGTCGTTCGGGGAACACTGAAGCTTTCTTT | TRBJ1-1 | . | TRBV6-4 | .
CAWSRLGPDTQYF | TGTGCCTGGAGTCGACTAGGCCCAGATACGCAGTATTTT | TRBJ2-3 | . | TRBV30 | .
CASILQGGTGELFF | TGTGCCAGCATCCTACAGGGGGGGACCGGGGAGCTGTTTTTT | TRBJ2-2 | . | TRBV11-3 | .
CASSLDRSNYGYTF | TGTGCCAGCTCTCTTGACAGGAGTAACTATGGCTACACCTTC | TRBJ1-2 | once | TRBV18 | .
CASSLIQGARYGYTF | TGTGCCAGCAGCTTGATTCAGGGTGCGAGGTATGGCTACACCTTC | TRBJ1-2 | . | TRBV5-4 | .
CASSSRDSYGYTF | TGTGCCAGCAGTAGCCGGGACAGCTATGGCTACACCTTC | TRBJ1-2 | . | TRBV27 | TRBD1
CASSWTSGASTDTQYF | TGTGCCAGCAGCTGGACTAGCGGGGCGAGCACAGATACGCAGTATTTT | TRBJ2-3 | . | TRBV7-9 | TRBD2
CASSSWTGGIPEAFF | TGTGCCAGCAGCTCATGGACAGGGGGCATACCTGAAGCTTTCTTT | TRBJ1-1 | . | TRBV11-3 | TRBD1
CASSLAPGNTGELFF | TGCGCCAGCAGCTTGGCCCCGGGGAACACCGGGGAGCTGTTTTTT | TRBJ2-2 | . | TRBV5-1 | .
CASSLGSGGPLTNTGELFF | TGTGCCAGCAGCTTGGGTAGCGGGGGCCCTCTAACGAACACCGGGGAGCTGTTTTTT | TRBJ2-2 | . | TRBV7-8 | TRBD2
CASSLSGGGTQYF | TGTGCCAGCAGCTTGAGCGGGGGTGGGACCCAGTACTTC | TRBJ2-5 | . | TRBV5-4 | TRBD2
CASSVTGTNYGYTF | TGTGCCAGCAGCGTTACAGGGACTAACTATGGCTACACCTTC | TRBJ1-2 | once | TRBV7-2 | .
CASSFLGQGGYTF | TGTGCCAGCAGTTTCCTCGGACAGGGAGGCTACACCTTC | TRBJ1-2 | . | TRBV12-3/TRBV12-4 | TRBD1
CASSRSPRGQETQYF | TGTGCCAGCAGCCGGAGTCCCCGGGGCCAAGAGACCCAGTACTTC | TRBJ2-5 | . | TRBV3-1/TRBV3-2 | .
CAWSASGGKAQPQHF | TGTGCCTGGAGTGCTTCCGGCGGGAAAGCTCAGCCCCAGCATTTT | TRBJ1-5 | few | TRBV30 | .
CASSPSGDRRDEAFF | TGTGCCAGCTCACCTTCGGGGGACAGAAGAGATGAAGCTTTCTTT | TRBJ1-1 | few | TRBV18 | TRBD1
CASSLSRGTEAFF | TGTGCCAGCAGCTTAAGCCGGGGCACTGAAGCTTTCTTT | TRBJ1-1 | . | TRBV7-9 | .
CASPSDRSYEQYF | TGTGCCAGCCCATCGGACAGATCCTACGAGCAGTACTTC | TRBJ2-7 | . | TRBV9 | .
CASSASGGAQETQYF | TGTGCCAGCAGCGCTAGCGGGGGGGCCCAAGAGACCCAGTACTTC | TRBJ2-5 | . | TRBV7-2 | TRBD2
CASSRPGRYGYTF | TGTGCCAGCAGCCGGCCAGGGCGGTATGGCTACACCTTC | TRBJ1-2 | once | TRBV3-1/TRBV3-2 | .
CASSVQAGGGNEQFF | TGTGCCAGCAGCGTACAAGCGGGGGGTGGGAATGAGCAGTTCTTC | TRBJ2-1 | . | TRBV9 | TRBD2
CASSVEGDRGRTEAFF | TGTGCCAGCAGCGTAGAGGGGGACAGGGGGAGAACTGAAGCTTTCTTT | TRBJ1-1 | . | TRBV9 | TRBD1
CASRDRDTQYF | TGTGCCAGCAGAGACAGGGATACGCAGTATTTT | TRBJ2-3 | . | TRBV12-3/TRBV12-4 | .
CASSSPGQGNTIYF | TGTGCCAGCAGCTCCCCGGGACAGGGAAACACCATATATTTT | TRBJ1-3 | . | TRBV6-5 | TRBD1
CASSPQGRGGNQPQHF | TGTGCCAGCAGTCCCCAAGGCAGGGGCGGCAATCAGCCCCAGCATTTT | TRBJ1-5 | . | TRBV28 | .
CASFSAESTDTQYF | TGCGCCAGCTTTTCGGCGGAGAGCACAGATACGCAGTATTTT | TRBJ2-3 | . | TRBV5-1 | .
CASSEVKGVSDGYTF | TGTGCCAGCAGTGAAGTCAAGGGGGTGAGTGATGGCTACACCTTC | TRBJ1-2 | once | TRBV2 | .
CASPLPSSYNEQFF | TGTGCCTCCCCCCTACCGAGCTCCTACAATGAGCAGTTCTTC | TRBJ2-1 | . | TRBV30 | .
CASREGLAMAKQTQYF | TGTGCCAGCAGGGAAGGACTAGCGATGGCAAAACAGACCCAGTACTTC | TRBJ2-5 | . | TRBV6-1 | TRBD2
CASSVGTSGANVLTF | TGTGCCAGCAGTGTGGGGACATCTGGGGCCAACGTCCTGACTTTC | TRBJ2-6 | . | TRBV25-1 | .
CASSQASSGLTEAFF | TGTGCCAGCAGCCAAGCATCGTCAGGGCTCACTGAAGCTTTCTTT | TRBJ1-1 | . | TRBV4-2 | .
CAWSVQQGIQPQHF | TGTGCCTGGAGTGTACAACAGGGCATTCAGCCCCAGCATTTT | TRBJ1-5 | . | TRBV30 | .
CASSLGGPGGGYTF | TGCGCCAGCAGCTTGGGGGGGCCCGGGGGGGGCTACACCTTC | TRBJ1-2 | . | TRBV5-1 | .
CAWKAGWGLNQPQHF | TGTGCCTGGAAGGCAGGGTGGGGACTAAATCAGCCCCAGCATTTT | TRBJ1-5 | . | TRBV30 | .
CASSLAGGYEQYF | TGTGCCAGCAGCCTAGCGGGGGGGTACGAGCAGTACTTC | TRBJ2-7 | . | TRBV12-3/TRBV12-4 | TRBD2
CAISDRGETQYF | TGTGCCATCAGTGACAGGGGCGAGACCCAGTACTTC | TRBJ2-5 | . | TRBV10-3 | .
CASSQSGQGADTQYF | TGTGCCAGCAGCCAATCGGGGCAAGGAGCAGATACGCAGTATTTT | TRBJ2-3 | . | TRBV16 | .
CASSGDRVGGYTF | TGTGCCAGCAGTGGGGACAGGGTAGGTGGCTACACCTTC | TRBJ1-2 | . | TRBV28 | TRBD1
CSASPGTVRWGEQYF | TGCAGTGCTAGTCCGGGGACAGTTCGTTGGGGCGAGCAGTACTTC | TRBJ2-7 | . | TRBV20-1 | TRBD1
CASSPTQGAYEQYF | TGTGCCAGCAGCCCCACCCAGGGGGCCTACGAGCAGTACTTC | TRBJ2-7 | . | TRBV7-3 | TRBD1
CASSLNLDNEQFF | TGTGCCAGCAGCTTAAACCTAGACAATGAGCAGTTCTTC | TRBJ2-1 | . | TRBV7-3 | .
CASSQGGVSNQPQHF | TGTGCCAGCAGCCAAGGGGGGGTCAGCAATCAGCCCCAGCATTTT | TRBJ1-5 | . | TRBV3-1/TRBV3-2 | .